This T cell receptor beta chain emerged from a study of blood T cell repertoires in COVID-19. Study-wide context: PBMCs, B-cell-depleted T cells, or T cells were the source of the cDNA or gDNA that made up the material.

The assay was immunoSEQ multiplex PCR, and TCRdb's table has in-frame clones only and misses some. The sample holds about 300,000 clones, approximately 86% seen once. Germline-derived CDR1 and CDR2 are MDHEN and SYDVKM. This CDR3 contains 13 residues. V dropped 2 bases and J dropped 2 bases, with 6 bases sitting between them. The clonotype originates from a man aged 65 to 79 with acute or convalescent COVID-19. The sequenced material came from peripheral blood. This sequence joins TRBV28 and TRBJ1-1; no clear D gene. CDR3 in DNA: TGTGCCAGCAGTTTACAGGTTAACACTGAAGCTTTCTTT. Amino acid sequence: CASSLQVNTEAFF. Together with reference TRBV28 and TRBJ1-1, the CDR3 gives the full variable domain: DVKVTQSSRYLVKRTGEKVFLECVQDMDHENMFWYRQDPGLGLRLIYFSYDVKMKEKGDIPEGYSVSREKKERFSLILESASTNQTSMYLCASSLQVNTEAFFGQGTRLTVV.